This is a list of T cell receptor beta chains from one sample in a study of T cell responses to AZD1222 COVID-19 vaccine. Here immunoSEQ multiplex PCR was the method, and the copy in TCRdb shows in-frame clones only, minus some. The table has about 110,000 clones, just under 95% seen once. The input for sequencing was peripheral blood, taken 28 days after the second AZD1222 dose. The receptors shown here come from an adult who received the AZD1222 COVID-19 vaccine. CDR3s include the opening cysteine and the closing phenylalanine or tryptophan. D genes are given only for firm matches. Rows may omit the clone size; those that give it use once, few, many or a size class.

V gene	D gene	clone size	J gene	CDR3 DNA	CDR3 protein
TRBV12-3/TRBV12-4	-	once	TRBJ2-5	TGTGCCAGCAGTTCTAGGGGGGCAGAGACCCAGTACTTC	CASSSRGAETQYF
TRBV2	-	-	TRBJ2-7	TGTGCCAGCAGTGAACTACAGGGAACCTACGAGCAGTACTTC	CASSELQGTYEQYF
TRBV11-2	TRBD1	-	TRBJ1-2	TGTGCCAGCAGTGGGACAGGGGGTGGCTACACCTTC	CASSGTGGGYTF
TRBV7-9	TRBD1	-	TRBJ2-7	TGTGCCAGCAGCGTTACAGACAGGGAAGGTTCCTACGAGCAGTACTTC	CASSVTDREGSYEQYF
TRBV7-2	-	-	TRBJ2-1	TGTGCCAGCAGCTTACACGGCGGTGAGCAGTTCTTC	CASSLHGGEQFF
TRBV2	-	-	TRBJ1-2	TGTGCCAGCAGTGGGGGTCGTGACAGAAACTATGGCTACACCTTC	CASSGGRDRNYGYTF
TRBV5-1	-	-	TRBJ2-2	TGCGCCAGCAGCCCAAGGGGGGCGAACACCGGGGAGCTGTTTTTT	CASSPRGANTGELFF
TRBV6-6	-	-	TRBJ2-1	TGTGCCAGCAGTTATCCCCGGAGCTCCTACAATGAGCAGTTCTTC	CASSYPRSSYNEQFF
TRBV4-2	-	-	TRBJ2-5	TGTGCCAGCAGCGCGAGGGGGAGCCGGGAGACCCAGTACTTC	CASSARGSRETQYF
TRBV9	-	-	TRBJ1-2	TGTGCCAGCAGCCAGGGCAAATCGTATGGCTACACCTTC	CASSQGKSYGYTF
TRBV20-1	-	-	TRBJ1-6	TGCAGTGCTAGTAGCGGACAGCCCTATAATTCACCCCTCCACTTT	CSASSGQPYNSPLHF
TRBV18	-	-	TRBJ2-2	TGTGCCAGCTCACCAATTACGGCTACCGGGGAGCTGTTTTTT	CASSPITATGELFF
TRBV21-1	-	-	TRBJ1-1	TGTGCCAGCAGCAAAGGGGAGGGGGTGACTGAAGCTTTCTTT	CASSKGEGVTEAFF
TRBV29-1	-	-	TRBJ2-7	TGCAGCGTTGAAGTAAACAGTGTCGAGCAGTACTTC	CSVEVNSVEQYF
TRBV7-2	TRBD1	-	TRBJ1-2	TGTGCCAGCAGCTTAGCGCCGGGACAGGGGAGTGGTGGCTACACCTTC	CASSLAPGQGSGGYTF
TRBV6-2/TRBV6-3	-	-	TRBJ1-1	TGTGCCAGCAGTGCCCACAGACTGGAAGCTTTCTTT	CASSAHRLEAFF
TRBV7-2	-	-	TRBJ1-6	TGTGCCAGCAGCTTAGGGGTTGCGGGGAATTCACCCCTCCACTTT	CASSLGVAGNSPLHF
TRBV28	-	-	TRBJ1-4	TGTGCCAGCAGTTTAATGAGGGAAAAACTGTTTTTT	CASSLMREKLFF
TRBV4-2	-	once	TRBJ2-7	TGTGCCAGCAGCCGCCGGGACCGGGGCTCCTACGAGCAGTACTTC	CASSRRDRGSYEQYF
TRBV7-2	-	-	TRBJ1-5	TGTGCCAGCAGCTTAGTGGAGAATCAGCCCCAGCATTTT	CASSLVENQPQHF
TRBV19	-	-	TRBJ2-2	TGTGCCAGTAGTTCACAGGGTAACACCGGGGAGCTGTTTTTT	CASSSQGNTGELFF
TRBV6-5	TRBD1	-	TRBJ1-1	TGTGCCAGCCTTGGACAGGGGGCGAACACTGAAGCTTTCTTT	CASLGQGANTEAFF
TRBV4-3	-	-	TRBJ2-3	TGCGCCAGCAGCCAAGAATCACAGCGCGCTAGCACAGATACGCAGTATTTT	CASSQESQRASTDTQYF
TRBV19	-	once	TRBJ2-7	TGTGCCAGTAGTATAGCTGGGTACGAGCAGTACTTC	CASSIAGYEQYF
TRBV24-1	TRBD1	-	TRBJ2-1	TGTGCCACCAGTGATCTGACAGGGGGCACCTACAATGAGCAGTTCTTC	CATSDLTGGTYNEQFF
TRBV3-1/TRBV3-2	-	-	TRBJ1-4	TGTGCCAGCAGCCAGAGCGGGACACCGTATGAAAAACTGTTTTTT	CASSQSGTPYEKLFF
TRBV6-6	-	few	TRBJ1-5	TGTGCCAGCACCTACAGAGTCAATCAGCCCCAGCATTTT	CASTYRVNQPQHF